Shown below are 2 T cell receptor beta chains from a single sample sequenced in a study of T cell repertoires in cytomegalovirus infection. MiXCR, applied by TCRdb to the reads, yields one record per CDR3 protein. The sample lists a few hundred thousand distinct CDR3 sequences, about a sixth seen once, with more than 10% in the top ten. The sequenced material came from PBMCs. The receptors here all came from a human donor in good health (CMV status not recorded). Some clones in this sample may be carry-over from other donors' samples.

This clonotype was counted many times. The chain combines TRBV7-2 with TRBJ2-5, with D possibly matching TRBD1 (6 bases). The CDR3 spans 15 residues. V lost 7 bases, J lost 5 bases, and 20 bases lay in between. Germline V gene sequence: CDR1 SGHTA, CDR2 FQGNSA. CDR3 region: CASIPHIGGVETQYF. In DNA, the CDR3 is TGTGCCAGCATCCCCCACATAGGGGGTGTGGAGACCCAGTACTTC.

This sequence joins TRBV12-3 or TRBV12-4 and TRBJ1-6; D may be TRBD1 (5 bases). This CDR3 comprises 15 residues. V was clipped by 2 bases and J by 6 bases, with 11 bases between them. CDR3 amino acids: CASSLLGAVNSPLHF. The CDR3 region has the DNA TGTGCCAGCAGTTTACTAGGGGCCGTTAATTCACCCCTCCACTTT.